The clone carrying this T cell receptor beta chain occurred once. The sample originates from a study of blood T cell repertoires in COVID-19. Study-wide context: Acute and convalescent COVID-19 specimens originated in the United States, Italy and Spain.

Recovered status applied to Cohort 3 donors who had two consecutive negative PCRs. It also applied to those with clearance or with symptom resolution. The assay was immunoSEQ multiplex PCR, and TCRdb's table has in-frame clones only and misses some. This sample has over 150,000 clones, with about four fifths found just once. Germline V gives CDR1 SGHDT, CDR2 YYEEEE. Germline trimming cut 4 bases from V and 3 bases from J; bases unmatched to any gene: 7. The CDR3 totals 16 residues. The receptor comes from a woman aged 60-70 years who had recovered from COVID-19. Sequenced sample: PBMCs or T cells enriched from blood (not recorded which). The gene calls are TRBV5-6 and TRBJ2-3; 11 bases are shared with TRBD2. DNA of the CDR3: TGTGCCAGCAGCGGCCTACTAGCGGGAGTTACAGATACGCAGTATTTT. This gives the protein CASSGLLAGVTDTQYF.